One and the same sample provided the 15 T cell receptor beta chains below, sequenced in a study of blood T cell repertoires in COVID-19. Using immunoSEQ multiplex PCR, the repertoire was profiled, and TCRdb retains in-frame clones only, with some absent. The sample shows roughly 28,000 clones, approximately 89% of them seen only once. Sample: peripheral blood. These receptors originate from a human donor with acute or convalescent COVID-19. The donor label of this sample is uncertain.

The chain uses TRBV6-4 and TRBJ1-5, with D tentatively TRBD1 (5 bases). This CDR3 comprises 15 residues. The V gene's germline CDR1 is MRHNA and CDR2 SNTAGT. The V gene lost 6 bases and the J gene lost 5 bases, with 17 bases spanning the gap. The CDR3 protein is CASSAYATVDQPQHF. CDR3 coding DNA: TGTGCCAGCAGCGCCTATGCGACAGTGGATCAGCCCCAGCATTTT.

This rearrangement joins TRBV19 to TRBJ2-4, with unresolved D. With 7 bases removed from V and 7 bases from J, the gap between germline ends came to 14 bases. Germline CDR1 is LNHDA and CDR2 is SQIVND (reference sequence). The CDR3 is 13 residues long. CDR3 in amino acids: CASNTGSANIQYF. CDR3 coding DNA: TGTGCCAGTAACACGGGTTCGGCTAACATTCAGTACTTC.

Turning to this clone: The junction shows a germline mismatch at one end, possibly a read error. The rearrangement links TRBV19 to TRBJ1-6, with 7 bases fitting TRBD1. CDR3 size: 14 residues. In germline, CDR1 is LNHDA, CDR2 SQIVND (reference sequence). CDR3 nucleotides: TGTGCCAGTAGTATAGACCCCGGGACAGCGAGGAAAGAATTT. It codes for CASSIDPGTARKEF. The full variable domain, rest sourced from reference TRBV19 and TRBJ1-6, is DGGITQSPKYLFRKEGQNVTLSCEQNLNHDAMYWYRQDPGQGLRLIYYSQIVNDFQKGDIAEGYSVSREKKESFPLTVTSAQKNPTAFYLCASSIDPGTARKEFGNGTRLTVT.

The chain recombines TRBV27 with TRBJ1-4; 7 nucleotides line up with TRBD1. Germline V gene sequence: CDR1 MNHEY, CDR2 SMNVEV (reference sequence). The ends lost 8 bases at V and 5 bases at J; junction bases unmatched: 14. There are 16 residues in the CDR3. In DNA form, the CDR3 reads TGTGCCAGCGCGACAGGGTTATTCAGCGGGAATGAAAAACTGTTTTTT. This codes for CASATGLFSGNEKLFF.

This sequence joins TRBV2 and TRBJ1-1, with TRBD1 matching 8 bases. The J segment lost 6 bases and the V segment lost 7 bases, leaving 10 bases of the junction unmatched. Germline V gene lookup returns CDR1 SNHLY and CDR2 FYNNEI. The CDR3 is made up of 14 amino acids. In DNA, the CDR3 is TGTGCCAGCACCTTCACAGGGGGGAAGTCTGAAGCTTTCTTT. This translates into CASTFTGGKSEAFF.

CDR3 sequence (DNA): TGTGCCAGCAGCGTTACCGGGAACGAAGCTTTCTTT. Its protein product is CASSVTGNEAFF. The chain links TRBV9 to TRBJ1-1; D ambiguous. V dropped 2 bases and J dropped 8 bases, with 10 bases sitting between them. The length of the CDR3 is 12 residues. CDR1 SGDLS and CDR2 YYNGEE come from the germline V gene.

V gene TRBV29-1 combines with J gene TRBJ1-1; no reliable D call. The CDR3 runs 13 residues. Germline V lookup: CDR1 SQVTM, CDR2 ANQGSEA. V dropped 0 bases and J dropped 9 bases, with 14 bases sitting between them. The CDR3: CSVEEGGRQKAFF. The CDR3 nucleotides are TGCAGCGTTGAAGAAGGAGGAAGGCAGAAAGCTTTCTTT.

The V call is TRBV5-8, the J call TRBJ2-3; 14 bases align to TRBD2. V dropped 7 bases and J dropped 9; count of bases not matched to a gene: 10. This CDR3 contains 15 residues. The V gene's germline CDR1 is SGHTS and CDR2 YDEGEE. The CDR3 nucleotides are TGTGCCAGCGGAACCGGGACTAGCGGGAGAGTGACGCAGTATTTT. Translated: CASGTGTSGRVTQYF. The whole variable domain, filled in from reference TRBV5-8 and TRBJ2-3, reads EAGVTQSPTHLIKTRGQQATLRCSPISGHTSVYWYQQALGLGLQFLLWYDEGEERNRGNFPPRFSGRQFPNYSSELNVNALELEDSALYLCASGTGTSGRVTQYFGPGTRLTVL.

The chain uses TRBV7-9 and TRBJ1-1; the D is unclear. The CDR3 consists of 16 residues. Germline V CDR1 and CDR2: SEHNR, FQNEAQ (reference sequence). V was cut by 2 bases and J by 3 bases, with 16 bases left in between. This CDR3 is CASSLSYGEADTEAFF. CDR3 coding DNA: TGTGCCAGCAGCTTAAGTTACGGGGAGGCGGACACTGAAGCTTTCTTT.

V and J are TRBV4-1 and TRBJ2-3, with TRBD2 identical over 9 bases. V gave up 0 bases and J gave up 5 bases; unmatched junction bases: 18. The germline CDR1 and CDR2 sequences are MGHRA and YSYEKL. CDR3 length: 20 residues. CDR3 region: CASSQDGQGVRGLAGDTQYF. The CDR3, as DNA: TGCGCCAGCAGCCAAGACGGTCAGGGGGTGAGGGGACTAGCAGGAGATACGCAGTATTTT.

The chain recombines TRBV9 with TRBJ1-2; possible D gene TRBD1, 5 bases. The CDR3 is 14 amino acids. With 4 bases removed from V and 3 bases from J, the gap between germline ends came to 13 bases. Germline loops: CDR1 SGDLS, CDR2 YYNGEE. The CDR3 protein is CASSPTQGDYGYTF. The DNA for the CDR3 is TGTGCCAGCAGCCCCACCCAAGGGGACTATGGCTACACCTTC. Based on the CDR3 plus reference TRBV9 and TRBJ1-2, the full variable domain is DSGVTQTPKHLITATGQRVTLRCSPRSGDLSVYWYQQSLDQGLQFLIQYYNGEERAKGNILERFSAQQFPDLHSELNLSSLELGDSALYFCASSPTQGDYGYTFGSGTRLTVV.

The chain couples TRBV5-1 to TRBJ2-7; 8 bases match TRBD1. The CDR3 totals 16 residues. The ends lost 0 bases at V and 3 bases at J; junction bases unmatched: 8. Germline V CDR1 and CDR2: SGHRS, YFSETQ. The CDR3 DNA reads TGCGCCAGCAGCTTGGGAACAGGGGGAAGAAACTACGAGCAGTACTTC. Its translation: CASSLGTGGRNYEQYF.

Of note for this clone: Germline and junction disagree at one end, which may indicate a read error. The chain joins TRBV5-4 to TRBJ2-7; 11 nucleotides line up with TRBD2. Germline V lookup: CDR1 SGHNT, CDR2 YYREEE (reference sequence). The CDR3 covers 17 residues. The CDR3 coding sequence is TGTGCCAGCAGCCTACAGACTAGCGGGACTTATCATAACCCGGGGGACTTC. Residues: CASSLQTSGTYHNPGDF.

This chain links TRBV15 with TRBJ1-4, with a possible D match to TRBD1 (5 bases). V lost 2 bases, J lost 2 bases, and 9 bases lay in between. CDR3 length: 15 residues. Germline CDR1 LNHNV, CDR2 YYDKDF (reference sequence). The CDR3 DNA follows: TGTGCCACCAGCAGAAACGGGGGGACTAATGAAAAACTGTTTTTT. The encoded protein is CATSRNGGTNEKLFF.

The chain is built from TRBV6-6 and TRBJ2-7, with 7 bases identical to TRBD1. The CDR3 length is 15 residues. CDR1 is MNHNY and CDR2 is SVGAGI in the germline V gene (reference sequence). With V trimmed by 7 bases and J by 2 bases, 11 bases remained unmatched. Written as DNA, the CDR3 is TGTGCCAGCACCCGACAGGGCAGGGGGACCTACGAGCAGTACTTC. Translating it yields CASTRQGRGTYEQYF.